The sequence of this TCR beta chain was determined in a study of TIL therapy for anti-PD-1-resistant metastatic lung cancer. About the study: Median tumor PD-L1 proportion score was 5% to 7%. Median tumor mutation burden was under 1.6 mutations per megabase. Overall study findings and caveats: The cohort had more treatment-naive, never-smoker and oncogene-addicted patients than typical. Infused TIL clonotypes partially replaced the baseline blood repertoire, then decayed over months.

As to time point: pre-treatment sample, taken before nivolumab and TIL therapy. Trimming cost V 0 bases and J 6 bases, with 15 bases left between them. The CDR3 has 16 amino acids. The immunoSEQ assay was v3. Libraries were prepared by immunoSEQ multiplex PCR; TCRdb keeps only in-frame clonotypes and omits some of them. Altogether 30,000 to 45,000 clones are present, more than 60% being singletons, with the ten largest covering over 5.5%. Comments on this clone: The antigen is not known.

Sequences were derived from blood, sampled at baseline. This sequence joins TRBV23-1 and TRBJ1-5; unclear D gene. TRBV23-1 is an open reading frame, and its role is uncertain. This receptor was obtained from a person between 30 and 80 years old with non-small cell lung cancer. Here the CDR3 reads CASSQSKRGIGQPQHF. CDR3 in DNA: TGCGCCAGCAGTCAATCTAAGAGAGGGATCGGTCAGCCCCAGCATTTT.